This T cell receptor beta chain stems from a study of cytomegalovirus exposure and HLA in healthy donors. This clone was counted only a few times. The PCR contained 60 Vbeta and 13 Jbeta primers. The method was immunoSEQ multiplex PCR; TCRdb's version includes in-frame clones alone and lacks a portion of them. Altogether roughly 200,000 clones are present, 82% being singletons, with the ten largest covering around 0.57%. CDR3 size: 16 residues. The germline CDR1 and CDR2 sequences are SGHDT and YYEEEE. Trimming took 0 bases from V and 0 from J, leaving 7 bases between them. This receptor was obtained from a woman between 40 and 55 years old in good health and CMV-seronegative. The specimen was PBMCs. The J gene is TRBJ2-6, the V gene TRBV5-6; TRBD1 is a possible D gene (6 bases). CDR3 sequence (DNA): TGTGCCAGCAGCTTGGGACAGGACTCTGGGGCCAACGTCCTGACTTTC. Residues: CASSLGQDSGANVLTF.